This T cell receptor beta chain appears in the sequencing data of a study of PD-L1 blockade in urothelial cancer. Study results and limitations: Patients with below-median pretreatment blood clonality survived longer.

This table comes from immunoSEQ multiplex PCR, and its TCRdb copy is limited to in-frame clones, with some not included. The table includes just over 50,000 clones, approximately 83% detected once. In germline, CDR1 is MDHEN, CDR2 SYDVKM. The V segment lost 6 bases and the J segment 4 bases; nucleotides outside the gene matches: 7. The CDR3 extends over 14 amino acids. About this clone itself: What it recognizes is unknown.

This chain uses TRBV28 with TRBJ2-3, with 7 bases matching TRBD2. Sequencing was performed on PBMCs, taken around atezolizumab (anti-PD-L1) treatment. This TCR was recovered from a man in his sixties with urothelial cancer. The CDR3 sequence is CASRLTSPSDTQYF. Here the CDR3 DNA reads TGTGCCAGCAGGCTGACTAGCCCTTCAGATACGCAGTATTTT.